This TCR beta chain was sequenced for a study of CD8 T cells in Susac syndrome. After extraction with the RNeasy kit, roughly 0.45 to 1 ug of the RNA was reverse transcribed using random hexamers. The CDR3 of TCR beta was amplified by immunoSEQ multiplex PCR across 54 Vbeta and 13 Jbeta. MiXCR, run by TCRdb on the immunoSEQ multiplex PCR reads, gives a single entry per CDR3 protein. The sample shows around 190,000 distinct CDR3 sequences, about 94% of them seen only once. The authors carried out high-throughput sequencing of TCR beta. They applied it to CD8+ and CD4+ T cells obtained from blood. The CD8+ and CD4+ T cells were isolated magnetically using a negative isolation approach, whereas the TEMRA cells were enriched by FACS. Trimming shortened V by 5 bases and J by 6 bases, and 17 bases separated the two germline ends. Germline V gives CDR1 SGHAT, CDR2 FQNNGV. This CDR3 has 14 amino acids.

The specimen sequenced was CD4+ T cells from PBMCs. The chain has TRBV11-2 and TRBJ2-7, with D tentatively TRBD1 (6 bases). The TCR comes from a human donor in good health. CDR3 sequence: CASSLAVGAGEQYF. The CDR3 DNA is TGTGCCAGCAGCCTTGCTGTGGGGGCCGGCGAGCAGTACTTC.